This is a list of T cell receptor beta chains from one sample in a study of early T cells in non-severe SARS-CoV-2 infection. TCRdb itself ran the 5' RACE reads through MiXCR, one entry per CDR3 protein. The top ten hold 9% to 15% of the sample, which has 30,000 to 45,000 distinct CDR3 sequences, 8% to 10% seen once. Sequenced: whole blood. The receptors shown here come from an adult who was a healthcare worker with PCR-confirmed SARS-CoV-2 infection or an uninfected control (not recorded which). Both conserved end residues are part of each CDR3. A D gene is named only where the DNA matches it firmly. Only part of the rows carry a size: once, few, many, or a class if the clone is expanded.

d_call j_call clone_size v_call cdr3_aa cdr3_nt
- TRBJ1-2 many TRBV11-2 CASSLEQLGAGYTF TGTGCCAGCAGCTTAGAACAATTGGGAGCTGGCTACACCTTC
- TRBJ2-2 many TRBV6-5 CASSYSSSEANTGELFF TGTGCCAGCAGTTACTCGTCGTCTGAAGCCAACACCGGGGAGCTGTTTTTT
TRBD1 TRBJ2-1 few TRBV28 CASSLVGGQGRANEQFF TGTGCCAGCAGTTTAGTGGGGGGACAGGGGCGCGCGAATGAGCAGTTCTTC
- TRBJ2-2 - TRBV3-1 CASSQGRNTGELFF TGTGCCAGCAGCCAAGGGAGGAACACCGGGGAGCTGTTTTTT
- TRBJ2-3 many TRBV5-1 CASSLEGNTFPDTQYF TGCGCCAGCAGCTTGGAAGGGAATACGTTCCCAGATACGCAGTATTTT
- TRBJ2-3 many TRBV29-1 CSVAARLSTDTQYF TGCAGCGTTGCGGCCAGGCTTAGCACAGATACGCAGTATTTT
- TRBJ2-1 few TRBV12-3/TRBV12-4 CASRPPFSSYNEQFF TGTGCCAGCAGGCCTCCATTTTCCTCCTACAATGAGCAGTTCTTC
- TRBJ1-4 few TRBV19 CASRPDGTNEKLFF TGTGCCAGTAGGCCCGATGGAACTAATGAAAAACTGTTTTTT
- TRBJ1-1 many TRBV27 CASSWAVGVTEAFF TGTGCCAGCAGTTGGGCCGTAGGGGTCACTGAAGCTTTCTTT
- TRBJ1-5 many TRBV21-1 CASSESPGRPNQPQHF TGTGCCAGCAGCGAAAGCCCCGGGAGGCCGAATCAGCCCCAGCATTTT
- TRBJ2-3 - TRBV6-6 CASSPGVAARTDTQYF TGTGCCAGCAGTCCAGGGGTGGCTGCTCGCACAGATACGCAGTATTTT
- TRBJ2-2 many TRBV7-3 CASSSQTGELFF TGTGCCAGCAGCTCGCAAACCGGGGAGCTGTTTTTT
TRBD1 TRBJ2-1 many TRBV29-1 CSVDRDRSYNEQFF TGCAGCGTGGACAGGGATCGCTCCTACAATGAGCAGTTCTTC
- TRBJ2-5 many TRBV5-1 CASILDTQGTQYF TGCGCCAGCATACTGGACACACAAGGGACCCAGTACTTC
TRBD2 TRBJ2-3 many TRBV20-1 CSAPSGGSDTQYF TGCAGTGCTCCTAGCGGGGGGTCAGATACGCAGTATTTT
- TRBJ1-6 few TRBV6-6 CASSAWGTGNSPLHF TGTGCCAGCAGTGCCTGGGGGACTGGCAATTCACCCCTCCACTTT
- TRBJ1-1 many TRBV20-1 CSAWGDLNTEAFF TGCAGTGCATGGGGTGACCTGAACACTGAAGCTTTCTTT
- TRBJ1-1 many TRBV9 CASSVGQYMNTEAFF TGTGCCAGCAGCGTAGGACAGTACATGAACACTGAAGCTTTCTTT
TRBD1 TRBJ1-1 many TRBV28 CASRPTGGTEAFF TGTGCCAGCAGACCCACAGGGGGAACTGAAGCTTTCTTT
- TRBJ2-7 - TRBV28 CASSLTVAGLQVNEQYF TGTGCCAGCAGTTTAACAGTCGCGGGACTCCAAGTAAACGAGCAGTACTTC
- TRBJ1-5 many TRBV7-9 CASSIAGEQPQHF TGTGCCAGCAGCATAGCAGGGGAGCAGCCCCAGCATTTT
- TRBJ1-2 many TRBV10-3 CAISDGLYYGYTF TGTGCCATCAGTGACGGTTTGTACTATGGCTACACCTTC
- TRBJ1-4 - TRBV6-7 CASSYHKGRELFF TGTGCCAGCAGTTACCATAAGGGGCGAGAACTGTTTTTT
- TRBJ1-1 many TRBV14 CASSHINWSEAFF TGTGCCAGCAGCCACATTAATTGGAGTGAAGCTTTCTTT
- TRBJ1-1 - TRBV29-1 CSVEDGMNTEAFF TGCAGCGTTGAAGATGGGATGAACACTGAAGCTTTCTTT
- TRBJ1-1 few TRBV3-1 CASSQATVNTEAFF TGTGCCAGCAGCCAAGCTACAGTGAACACTGAAGCTTTCTTT
- TRBJ2-1 many TRBV3-1 CASSQAAGVPSSYNEQFF TGTGCCAGCAGCCAAGCTGCTGGAGTACCGAGCTCCTACAATGAGCAGTTCTTC
TRBD1 TRBJ2-2 many TRBV11-2 CASSFLTGPSGELFF TGTGCCAGCAGCTTCTTGACAGGGCCCAGCGGGGAGCTGTTTTTT
- TRBJ1-1 - TRBV30 CAWRGPLMNTEAFF TGTGCCTGGAGGGGACCACTTATGAACACTGAAGCTTTCTTT